Below, 30 T cell receptor beta chains from the same sample are listed, as sequenced in a study of OX40 agonist ivuxolimab in advanced cancers. Data came from immunoSEQ multiplex PCR; TCRdb stores just in-frame clones and leaves some out. The table has approximately 79,000 clones, around 87% seen once. Material: CD4+ or CD8+ T cells sorted from blood, obtained in a trial of the OX40 agonist ivuxolimab. Source of these receptors: an adult with an advanced solid tumor such as melanoma, head and neck, liver or kidney cancer.

In this sample, this clone turned up a few times. The chain joins TRBV2 to TRBJ1-1; 7 bases are shared with TRBD1. This CDR3 contains 14 residues. The V segment lost 4 bases and the J segment 6 bases; nucleotides outside the gene matches: 8. The germline gives CDR1 SNHLY, CDR2 FYNNEI. The CDR3 reads CASSVLRDSAEAFF. In DNA, the CDR3 is TGTGCCAGCAGTGTCCTCCGGGACAGTGCTGAAGCTTTCTTT.

This rearrangement joins TRBV30 to TRBJ1-6; D unclear. The CDR3 loop spans 12 amino acids. V gave up 0 bases and J gave up 5 bases, with 2 bases separating them. Germline V gene lookup returns CDR1 GTSNPN and CDR2 SVGIG (reference sequence). The CDR3 loop reads CAWSVNNSPLHF. As DNA, the CDR3 is TGTGCCTGGAGTGTAAATAATTCACCCCTCCACTTT.

V is TRBV6-1 and J is TRBJ2-3; TRBD2 aligns across 10 bases. Germline V gene lookup returns CDR1 MNHNS and CDR2 SASEGT. Germline trimming cut 2 bases from V and 1 base from J; bases unmatched to any gene: 6. This CDR3 is built from 17 residues. CDR3 in amino acids: CASSERVGTSGTDTQYF. The CDR3 coding sequence is TGTGCCAGCAGTGAAAGGGTGGGGACTAGCGGCACAGATACGCAGTATTTT.

J is TRBJ2-7 and V is TRBV7-2; possibly TRBD1 for D (6 bases). This CDR3 is built from 15 residues. V lost 2 bases, J lost 0 bases, and 11 bases lay in between. The germline gives CDR1 SGHTA, CDR2 FQGNSA. The CDR3 loop is CASSLWSGASYEQYF. CDR3 nucleotide sequence: TGTGCCAGCAGCTTATGGTCAGGGGCCTCCTACGAGCAGTACTTC.

This chain joins TRBV9 and TRBJ2-3, with no clear D. Per germline, CDR1 SGDLS and CDR2 YYNGEE. The V gene lost 0 bases and the J gene lost 6 bases, with 5 bases spanning the gap. CDR3 length equals 12 residues. The CDR3 DNA follows: TGTGCCAGCAGCGTAGACGTGGATACGCAGTATTTT. Translating it yields CASSVDVDTQYF.

The V and J genes are TRBV23-1 and TRBJ1-1; D remains unclear. TRBV23-1 is an open reading frame whose function is uncertain. The CDR3 is 10 amino acids. V lost 7 bases and J 7 bases, leaving 7 bases between the germline ends. CDR3 sequence (DNA): TGCGCCAGCATGGGCGGTGAAGCTTTCTTT. It is translated as CASMGGEAFF.

This clone was counted once. This chain uses TRBV5-6 with TRBJ1-4; 9 nucleotides line up with TRBD1. The J segment lost 8 bases and the V segment lost 4 bases, leaving 12 bases of the junction unmatched. The CDR3 is made up of 16 amino acids. The germline V gene encodes CDR1 SGHDT and CDR2 YYEEEE. The CDR3 is CASSPTNRGRREKLFF. CDR3 DNA sequence: TGTGCCAGCAGCCCCACAAACAGGGGGCGTAGAGAAAAACTGTTTTTT.

In this sample, this clone turned up a few times. The chain uses TRBV7-2 and TRBJ2-3; tentative D call: TRBD1 (6 bases). Germline lookup yields CDR1 SGHTA and CDR2 FQGNSA. Trimming stripped 1 base from V and 6 bases from J, with 11 bases between. The CDR3 covers 14 residues. The CDR3 DNA is TGTGCCAGCAGCTTAGTGGGGGCGCAGGATACGCAGTATTTT. Its protein is CASSLVGAQDTQYF.

The CDR3 loop is CASSDGGRYEQYF. CDR3 sequence (DNA): TGTGCCAGTAGTGATGGGGGCCGGTACGAGCAGTACTTC. The chain carries TRBV19 and TRBJ2-7; tentatively, D is TRBD1 (6 bases). Germline values: CDR1 LNHDA, CDR2 SQIVND (reference sequence). The CDR3 covers 13 residues. The V end lost 5 bases, the J end lost 4 bases, and 12 bases lay between the germline ends.

V usage is TRBV2 and J usage is TRBJ1-2; a possible D gene is TRBD1 (5 bases). The CDR3 consists of 13 residues. V dropped 7 bases and J dropped 3 bases, with 12 bases sitting between them. Germline V gene lookup returns CDR1 SNHLY and CDR2 FYNNEI. This CDR3 is CASTREEYYGYTF. CDR3 nucleotide sequence: TGTGCCAGCACCAGGGAGGAATACTATGGCTACACCTTC.

V usage is TRBV9 and J usage is TRBJ1-1, with unresolved D. The ends were cut back, 1 base at V and 3 bases at J, with 7 bases in the middle. The CDR3 covers 13 residues. CDR1 is SGDLS, CDR2 YYNGEE, per germline. CDR3 protein: CASSVSADTEAFF. CDR3 in DNA: TGTGCCAGCAGCGTAAGCGCGGACACTGAAGCTTTCTTT.

The chain combines TRBV14 with TRBJ2-5; TRBD2 aligns across 10 bases. Germline CDR1 SGHDN, CDR2 FVKESK. V trimming: 5 bases; J trimming: 2 bases; junction bases outside the gene matches: 2. This CDR3 has 14 amino acids. CDR3 loop: CASSVLAGQETQYF. CDR3 sequence (DNA): TGTGCCAGCAGCGTACTAGCGGGGCAAGAGACCCAGTACTTC.

The rearrangement joins TRBV7-3 to TRBJ2-6; D is undetermined. Trimming shortened V by 2 bases and J by 2 bases, and 1 base separated the two germline ends. The CDR3 has 13 amino acids. Germline CDR1 is SGHTA and CDR2 is FQGTGA. CDR3 nucleotides: TGTGCCAGCAGCTTACCTGGGGCCAACGTCCTGACTTTC. It codes for CASSLPGANVLTF.

This sequence joins TRBV19 and TRBJ2-3; D remains unclear. CDR3 length: 14 amino acids. CDR1 and CDR2 from the germline V gene are LNHDA and SQIVND (reference sequence). Trimming took off 4 bases at V and 0 bases at J, with 8 bases between the two ends. The CDR3 here is CASSRNPSTDTQYF. The CDR3 nucleotides are TGTGCCAGTAGTAGGAACCCTAGCACAGATACGCAGTATTTT.

This chain joins TRBV28 and TRBJ1-1; D is ambiguous. The CDR3 runs to 13 residues. V dropped 4 bases and J dropped 1 base, with 7 bases sitting between them. CDR1 and CDR2 (germline): MDHEN, SYDVKM. In DNA form, the CDR3 reads TGTGCCAGCAGTTGGAATAAGAACACTGAAGCTTTCTTT. As protein: CASSWNKNTEAFF.

This chain links TRBV29-1 with TRBJ2-7; 9 nucleotides align to TRBD2. The CDR3 length is 15 residues. Germline values: CDR1 SQVTM, CDR2 ANQGSEA. V gave up 8 bases and J gave up 0 bases; unmatched junction bases: 11. CDR3 sequence: CSPTGLALSSYEQYF. CDR3 DNA: TGCAGCCCCACCGGACTAGCGTTGAGCTCCTACGAGCAGTACTTC.

This chain connects TRBV6-1 to TRBJ2-2, with 7 bases fitting TRBD1. The CDR3 is 15 residues long. Germline-derived CDR1 and CDR2 are MNHNS and SASEGT. With V trimmed by 3 bases and J by 4 bases, 5 bases remained unmatched. The DNA for the CDR3 is TGTGCCAGCAGTGAGACAGGGAGAAGCACCGGGGAGCTGTTTTTT. This sequence encodes CASSETGRSTGELFF.

V is TRBV7-2 and J is TRBJ2-5, with 8 bases identical to TRBD2. The CDR3 is 18 amino acids. V was pared by 5 bases and J by 5 bases, with 19 bases of the junction left unmatched. The germline V gene encodes CDR1 SGHTA and CDR2 FQGNSA. CDR3 region: CASSPLGAGGARGETQYF. The CDR3 region has the DNA TGTGCCAGCAGCCCCCTAGGCGCCGGGGGGGCGCGTGGGGAGACCCAGTACTTC. Using reference TRBV7-2 and TRBJ2-5 for the parts outside the CDR3, the full variable domain is GAGVSQSPSNKVTEKGKDVELRCDPISGHTALYWYRQSLGQGLEFLIYFQGNSAPDKSGLPSDRFSAERTGGSVSTLTIQRTQQEDSAVYLCASSPLGAGGARGETQYFGPGTRLLVL.

This clone appeared a single time. The V call is TRBV27, the J call TRBJ1-2, with D perhaps matching TRBD1 (6 bases). Germline V gene data show CDR1 as MNHEY and CDR2 as SMNVEV (reference sequence). The CDR3 sequence is 16 residues long. V lost 6 bases and J lost 4, with 21 bases in between. CDR3 residues: CASSPQTGRGSYGYTF. Written as DNA, the CDR3 is TGTGCCAGCAGCCCGCAAACAGGGCGGGGTAGCTATGGCTACACCTTC.

V usage is TRBV15 and J usage is TRBJ1-1; D is uncertain. V lost 5 bases and J 4 bases, leaving 20 bases between the germline ends. CDR3 length: 16 residues. Germline CDR1 LNHNV, CDR2 YYDKDF (reference sequence). In DNA, the CDR3 is TGTGCCACCAGCCGACCGGACGGAGCACTGAGCACTGAAGCTTTCTTT. Amino acids: CATSRPDGALSTEAFF.

The chain combines TRBV5-1 with TRBJ1-4, with a tentative D call TRBD1 (6 bases). V dropped 0 bases and J dropped 3 bases, with 9 bases sitting between them. The CDR3 loop spans 15 amino acids. Looked up from germline, CDR1 is SGHRS and CDR2 is YFSETQ. Here the CDR3 DNA reads TGCGCCAGCAGCTTGGATGGACAGCCTAATGAAAAACTGTTTTTT. Amino acid sequence: CASSLDGQPNEKLFF.

This chain joins TRBV28 and TRBJ2-5, with 9 bases aligning to TRBD2. V shed 6 bases, J shed 2 bases, and the junction held 7 bases outside the gene matches. CDR3 length: 15 residues. Germline CDR1 is MDHEN and CDR2 is SYDVKM. CDR3 DNA: TGTGCCAGCAGGGGAGCGGGGGGACGGCAAGAGACCCAGTACTTC. This encodes CASRGAGGRQETQYF.

This clone has only one observation. This specimen includes other DNA sequences encoding the same CDR3. This chain joins TRBV6-1 and TRBJ1-1, with D possibly matching TRBD1 (6 bases). The CDR3 runs to 13 residues. Germline CDR1 MNHNS, CDR2 SASEGT. The germline V and J ends were trimmed by 6 bases and 1 base, with 9 bases remaining between them. The CDR3 DNA is TGTGCCAGCAGGCTACAGGGGAACACTGAAGCTTTCTTT. This codes for CASRLQGNTEAFF.

V and J are TRBV7-8 and TRBJ2-2; TRBD1 matches 8 bases. The length of the CDR3 is 17 residues. V shed 1 base and J 1 base; nucleotides not matched to a gene: 5. Germline CDR1 reads SGHVS; CDR2 reads FQNEAQ. CDR3 nucleotides: TGTGCCAGCAGCTTAGTACGCGGGACAGGGAACACCGGGGAGCTGTTTTTT. Protein: CASSLVRGTGNTGELFF.

The V gene is TRBV29-1, the J gene TRBJ2-7, with unresolved D. Looked up from germline, CDR1 is SQVTM and CDR2 is ANQGSEA. The V and J ends lost 0 bases and 4 bases respectively, with 4 bases between them. The CDR3 runs 11 residues. The CDR3 sequence is CSVEEGYEQYF. CDR3 bases: TGCAGCGTTGAAGAGGGGTACGAGCAGTACTTC.

V is TRBV11-2 and J is TRBJ2-4, with 8 bases identical to TRBD2. This CDR3 is 14 amino acids long. After removal of 5 bases from V and 6 bases from J, the junction contained 6 bases not matched to a gene. CDR1 and CDR2 (germline): SGHAT, FQNNGV. CDR3 in amino acids: CASSPGRGRNIQYF. The DNA of the CDR3 is TGTGCCAGCAGCCCCGGGAGGGGGAGAAACATTCAGTACTTC. Full variable domain (remainder filled in from reference TRBV11-2 and TRBJ2-4): EAGVAQSPRYKIIEKRQSVAFWCNPISGHATLYWYQQILGQGPKLLIQFQNNGVVDDSQLPKDRFSAERLKGVDSTLKIQPAKLEDSAVYLCASSPGRGRNIQYFGAGTRLSVL.

The V call is TRBV2, the J call TRBJ2-7; 10 nucleotides agree with TRBD1. CDR1 is SNHLY, CDR2 FYNNEI, per germline. The CDR3 extends over 13 amino acids. Losses at the gene ends were 8 bases for V and 5 bases for J; bases not matched to a gene: 6. CDR3 amino acids: CASDRDRGNEQYF. As DNA, the CDR3 is TGTGCCAGCGACCGGGACAGGGGAAACGAGCAGTACTTC.

This clone was recorded only once. An end of the junction does not agree with germline; a read error may underlie this. This chain links TRBV7-7 with TRBJ2-3, with unresolved D. The CDR3 length is 15 residues. Per the germline V gene, CDR1 is SSHAT and CDR2 is FNYEAQ (reference sequence). CDR3 nucleotides: TGTGCTAGCAGCTTAAACCCGGACGGTGCAGATACGCAGTATTTT. Translated, it gives CASSLNPDGADTQYF.

V usage is TRBV4-3 and J usage is TRBJ1-2; 7 bases line up with TRBD1. The CDR3 spans 13 residues. V lost 4 bases, J lost 2 bases, and 1 base stayed unmatched. Germline CDR1 LGHNA, CDR2 YSLEER. The CDR3 protein is CASSPTGNYGYTF. The CDR3 bases are TGCGCCAGCAGCCCGACAGGGAACTATGGCTACACCTTC.

This clone came up once. The chain uses TRBV29-1 and TRBJ2-5, with D perhaps matching TRBD2 (5 bases). There are 12 residues in the CDR3. V lost 8 bases and J 4 bases, leaving 14 bases between the germline ends. The germline CDR1 and CDR2 sequences are SQVTM and ANQGSEA. The CDR3 nucleotides read TGCAGCACCGGGGAACGCCGAGAGACCCAGTACTTC. It codes for CSTGERRETQYF. Based on the CDR3 plus reference TRBV29-1 and TRBJ2-5, the full variable domain is SAVISQKPSRDICQRGTSLTIQCQVDSQVTMMFWYRQQPGQSLTLIATANQGSEATYESGFVIDKFPISRPNLTFSTLTVSNMSPEDSSIYLCSTGERRETQYFGPGTRLLVL.